This T cell receptor (beta chain) was observed in a study of T cells after posttransplantation cyclophosphamide (dated by TCRdb to the mid-2010s). Regarding the research as a whole: Using TRB sequencing, the study followed how the T cell repertoire reconstituted after myeloablative bone marrow transplantation in which posttransplantation cyclophosphamide served as GVHD prophylaxis. Up to 3 additional blood samples from 2 to 5.2 years after transplant were also TRB-sequenced in 3 patients, as was pretransplant blood from 4 patients. Public TRB sequences were queried against a database of over 3,500 sequences associated with responses to pathogens, tumor antigens, self-antigens and alloantigens. Antigen receptor sequencing was done on samples from around 32 PTCy-treated patients and from around 15 related bone marrow donors of those patients. Blood from all 35 or so PTCy patients with 1-year posttransplant specimens was subjected to TRB sequencing. Because TRA and TRB clonality correlated tightly in 9 samples, later TCR analyses were limited to TRB.

Results and caveats for the whole study, not just this receptor: Across the approximately 46 patients, TRB clonality was highly associated with recipient CMV seropositivity and CMV reactivation, and diversity with PTCy was similar to that in the CNI/methotrexate controls. Donor-recipient similarity was low at 1-2 months but increased during the first year, and donor CD8+ memory clones often dominated later blood repertoires. The TRB repertoires of T cells infiltrating skin or the GI tract showed only limited overlap with the TRB repertoires found in blood.

Peripheral blood samples were provided by related bone marrow donors on the day of marrow donation. Peripheral blood and bone marrow mononuclear cells were isolated by Ficoll-Hypaque density centrifugation and cryopreserved. Genomic DNA was used for TRB sequencing, which was performed with the immunoSEQ assay at survey resolution or with the hsTCRB kit. The study's own analysis went as follows. The immunoSEQ software was used for initial read processing, and the LymphoSeq R package was used for repertoire analyses. For each TRB dataset, clonality was calculated as 1 minus normalized Shannon entropy, and the Gini coefficient was computed as well. Phenotypes of unsorted samples were inferred by mapping TRB sequences from sorted subsets of the recipient or donor onto unsorted samples of the same recipient. TCRdb stores this immuneACCESS table with in-frame sequences only. Part of the clones is absent; in the studies checked, under half of the shortfall reflects unresolved V genes, and no reason is known for the rest. V and J calls and clone size are copied from that table; D and trimming were computed from the DNA. For this sample, roughly 35,000 clones appear and none is a singleton. Jointly, the top ten make up 6.5% to 8% of the sample.

Taken from cysteine to phenylalanine, the CDR3 has 18 residues. The kept DNA is CDR3 alone, 54 bases in frame from the first base. Via the germline V gene, CDR1 is SGHRS and CDR2 YFSETQ. V is pared back by 4 bases and J by 2 bases, with 21 bases lying between the germline termini. This clone was seen a few times. The specificity of this receptor is unknown. One base away there is no much larger clone; base qualities are not given. Sequencing was carried out using PBMCs. This TCR was sampled from a woman aged 45 to 65 in good health and a related stem cell transplant donor. In this chain, TRBV5-1 is recombined with TRBJ2-2, with TRBD1 tentatively as D gene (6 bases match). The DNA reads TGCGCCAGCAGCCCGACACAGGGCTTGGGCCCAAACACCGGGGAGCTGTTTTTT. Its product reads: CASSPTQGLGPNTGELFF.